This entry lists 29 T cell receptor beta chains sequenced from one sample in a study of blood T cell repertoires in COVID-19. Assay: immunoSEQ multiplex PCR; the TCRdb copy retains only in-frame clones and omits some. The sample comprises approximately 280,000 clones, around 85% of which are singletons, and about 2.5% rests with the top ten. The sample comprised PBMCs or T cells enriched from blood (not recorded which). The receptors derive from a woman aged 50 to 65 who had recovered from COVID-19.

The chain combines TRBV7-2 with TRBJ1-2; no clear D. The V gene's germline CDR1 is SGHTA and CDR2 FQGNSA. V lost 5 bases and J lost 2, with 12 bases in between. CDR3 size: 14 residues. The CDR3 protein is CASSPSNSNYGYTF. The CDR3 bases are TGTGCCAGCAGCCCCTCTAATTCCAACTATGGCTACACCTTC.

The V gene is TRBV5-1, the J gene TRBJ1-4; tentatively, D is TRBD1 (6 bases). Germline V CDR1 and CDR2: SGHRS, YFSETQ. V gave up 6 bases and J gave up 2 bases, with 14 bases separating them. This CDR3 spans 15 amino acids. The CDR3 loop reads CASTQGQGTNEKLFF. CDR3 sequence (DNA): TGCGCCAGCACCCAAGGGCAGGGGACTAATGAAAAACTGTTTTTT. Looking up the rest from reference TRBV5-1 and TRBJ1-4 gives the full variable domain: KAGVTQTPRYLIKTRGQQVTLSCSPISGHRSVSWYQQTPGQGLQFLFEYFSETQRNKGNFPGRFSGRQFSNSRSEMNVSTLELGDSALYLCASTQGQGTNEKLFFGSGTQLSVL.

The genes are TRBV7-8 and TRBJ2-1, with 9 nucleotides matching TRBD2. The ends lost 5 bases at V and 4 bases at J; junction bases unmatched: 6. Germline CDR1 reads SGHVS; CDR2 reads FQNEAQ. This CDR3 region has 15 residues. The CDR3 sequence: CASSQPGLAYNEQFF. CDR3 in DNA: TGTGCCAGCAGCCAACCGGGACTAGCTTACAATGAGCAGTTCTTC.

This clone was observed a few times. The chain employs TRBV12-3 or TRBV12-4 and TRBJ1-1; unclear D gene. The CDR3 is 13 amino acids. V dropped 3 bases and J dropped 2 bases, with 7 bases sitting between them. The CDR3 reads CASSFGRNTEAFF. In DNA, the CDR3 is TGTGCCAGCAGTTTTGGCAGAAACACTGAAGCTTTCTTT.

This clone showed up just once. This chain uses TRBV28 with TRBJ1-4, with TRBD1 matching 8 bases. Trimming at V came to 3 bases and at J to 8 bases, leaving 8 bases not matched to a gene. The germline V gene has CDR1 MDHEN and CDR2 SYDVKM. CDR3 size: 15 residues. The CDR3 protein is CASSLRQGAGEKLFF. The CDR3 coding sequence is TGTGCCAGCAGTTTGCGGCAGGGGGCAGGAGAAAAACTGTTTTTT.

The V gene is TRBV29-1, the J gene TRBJ2-5, with D perhaps TRBD2 (5 bases). The CDR3 length is 14 residues. Between the trimmed V and J ends, which lost 0 bases and 6 bases, there was a span of 14 bases. Germline V gives CDR1 SQVTM, CDR2 ANQGSEA. CDR3 sequence: CSVEDQEGIKTQYF. In DNA form, the CDR3 reads TGCAGCGTTGAAGATCAAGAGGGAATAAAGACCCAGTACTTC.

This clone was counted once. The J gene is TRBJ1-3, the V gene TRBV7-9, with a weak D call TRBD1 (6 bases). The length of the CDR3 is 16 residues. The germline gives CDR1 SEHNR, CDR2 FQNEAQ (reference sequence). The V gene lost 1 base and the J gene lost 0 bases, with 10 bases spanning the gap. In DNA form, the CDR3 reads TGTGCCAGCAGCTTAGGACAGGCCATCTCTGGAAACACCATATATTTT. The encoded protein is CASSLGQAISGNTIYF.

The chain employs TRBV5-4 and TRBJ2-7, with 7 bases identical to TRBD2. V shed 2 bases and J 2 bases; nucleotides not matched to a gene: 7. The CDR3 contains 15 residues. The germline V gene has CDR1 SGHNT and CDR2 YYREEE (reference sequence). CDR3 coding DNA: TGTGCCAGCAGCTTTCGGACTAGTCCCACCTACGAGCAGTACTTC. It is translated as CASSFRTSPTYEQYF. Looking up the rest from reference TRBV5-4 and TRBJ2-7 gives the full variable domain: ETGVTQSPTHLIKTRGQQVTLRCSSQSGHNTVSWYQQALGQGPQFIFQYYREEENGRGNFPPRFSGLQFPNYSSELNVNALELDDSALYLCASSFRTSPTYEQYFGPGTRLTVT.

The rearrangement joins TRBV15 to TRBJ1-3; unclear D gene. Per the germline V gene, CDR1 is LNHNV and CDR2 is YYDKDF (reference sequence). V was shortened by 1 base and J by 2 bases, with 12 bases between the two germline ends. This CDR3 has 16 residues. The CDR3 spells CATSRVSLPAGNTIYF. The CDR3 region has the DNA TGTGCCACCAGCAGAGTCTCCCTACCTGCTGGAAACACCATATATTTT.

J is TRBJ1-1 and V is TRBV4-2; D not certain. This CDR3 contains 14 residues. The ends were cut back, 1 base at V and 1 base at J, with 7 bases in the middle. Germline V gene sequence: CDR1 LGHNA, CDR2 YNFKEQ. DNA for the CDR3: TGTGCCAGCAGCCAAGGCACAGCGAACACTGAAGCTTTCTTT. Protein: CASSQGTANTEAFF.

J is TRBJ2-7 and V is TRBV7-6; TRBD1 is a possible D gene (6 bases). V lost 0 bases, J lost 6 bases, and 9 bases lay in between. From germline, CDR1 is SGHVS and CDR2 FNYEAQ. This CDR3 spans 13 amino acids. CDR3 in amino acids: CASSLALGGEQYF. CDR3 nucleotides: TGTGCCAGCAGCTTAGCGTTAGGGGGCGAGCAGTACTTC.

This clone was seen once. V gene TRBV18 combines with J gene TRBJ1-6, with 9 bases aligning to TRBD1. This CDR3 spans 19 amino acids. Germline lookup yields CDR1 KGHSH and CDR2 LQKENI. V was clipped by 4 bases and J by 7 bases; unmatched bases: 17. This CDR3 is CASSLYLTTGQGLNSPLHF. CDR3 bases: TGTGCCAGCTCACTCTACCTCACCACCGGACAGGGGTTGAATTCACCCCTCCACTTT.

This clone appeared a single time. At one end, the junction sequence differs from germline, possibly due to a read error. The V gene is TRBV3-1 (or the pseudogene TRBV3-2), the J gene TRBJ1-4; D might be TRBD1 (6 bases). The CDR3 extends over 16 amino acids. CDR1 and CDR2 (germline): LGHDT, YNNKEL (reference sequence). The CDR3 DNA reads TGTGCCAGCAGCCCCGGGCACGGGACAACAAATGAAAAACTGTTTTTT. Translating gives CASSPGHGTTNEKLFF.

The genes are TRBV19 and TRBJ1-2; 9 bases fit TRBD1. CDR1 and CDR2 (germline): LNHDA, SQIVND (reference sequence). The ends lost 6 bases at V and 4 bases at J; junction bases unmatched: 9. This CDR3 region has 15 residues. The CDR3 protein is CASSSQGAQSYGYTF. The DNA for the CDR3 is TGTGCCAGTAGCTCACAGGGGGCACAATCCTATGGCTACACCTTC.

This chain joins TRBV7-9 and TRBJ1-2; D perhaps matches TRBD1 (6 bases). The CDR3 is 13 amino acids. Deletions cut 6 bases from V and 4 bases from J, with 12 bases between. Germline V lookup: CDR1 SEHNR, CDR2 FQNEAQ (reference sequence). The CDR3 bases are TGTGCCAGCAGTAAAACAGGGACCTATGGCTACACCTTC. Translating gives CASSKTGTYGYTF.

This chain joins TRBV29-1 and TRBJ2-7, with D perhaps matching TRBD1 (5 bases). Trimming stripped 4 bases from V and 1 base from J, with 14 bases between. The CDR3 is 14 residues long. Germline V CDR1 and CDR2: SQVTM, ANQGSEA. CDR3: CSVGAYRTSYEQYF. As DNA, the CDR3 is TGCAGCGTTGGGGCATACAGGACATCCTACGAGCAGTACTTC.

V is TRBV28 and J is TRBJ2-5; TRBD1 matches 9 bases. The ends lost 5 bases at V and 7 bases at J; junction bases unmatched: 11. This CDR3 has 15 amino acids. Germline V gene sequence: CDR1 MDHEN, CDR2 SYDVKM. The CDR3 here is CASSPPGTGLMTQYF. CDR3 nucleotide sequence: TGTGCCAGCAGTCCCCCGGGGACAGGGCTGATGACCCAGTACTTC.

This rearrangement joins TRBV11-3 to TRBJ2-1, with TRBD1 as a possible D gene (5 bases). CDR1 and CDR2 from the germline V gene are SGHNT and YENEEA. CDR3 length: 13 residues. The V end was cut by 4 bases, the J end by 4 bases, with 8 bases between. The CDR3 protein is CASSSTVYNEQFF. In nucleotides, the CDR3 is TGTGCCAGCAGCTCGACAGTTTACAATGAGCAGTTCTTC.

V usage is TRBV28 and J usage is TRBJ1-6, with D possibly matching TRBD1 (6 bases). This CDR3 comprises 14 residues. V dropped 2 bases and J dropped 7 bases, with 9 bases sitting between them. CDR1 is MDHEN, CDR2 SYDVKM, per germline. The CDR3 region is CASSLAGENSPLHF. The DNA of the CDR3 is TGTGCCAGCAGTTTAGCAGGGGAAAATTCACCCCTCCACTTT.

CDR3 sequence reads: CSVEDRGLNTGELFF. The CDR3 coding sequence is TGCAGCGTTGAAGATCGAGGGCTGAACACCGGGGAGCTGTTTTTT. The chain couples TRBV29-1 to TRBJ2-2; tentatively, D is TRBD2 (5 bases). Trimming removed 0 bases at V and 1 base at J, with 9 bases between. The CDR3 totals 15 residues. The V gene's germline CDR1 is SQVTM and CDR2 ANQGSEA.

The chain employs TRBV11-3 and TRBJ2-3, with D unresolved. The length of the CDR3 is 16 residues. The V gene lost 1 base and the J gene lost 0 bases, with 11 bases spanning the gap. Germline CDR1 is SGHNT and CDR2 is YENEEA. CDR3 loop: CASSLGLRDSTDTQYF. CDR3 nucleotide sequence: TGTGCCAGCAGCTTAGGATTACGAGATAGCACAGATACGCAGTATTTT.

The chain has TRBV27 and TRBJ1-6; the match to TRBD1 covers 7 bases. The CDR3 covers 13 residues. V was clipped by 5 bases and J by 10 bases; unmatched bases: 5. Looked up from germline, CDR1 is MNHEY and CDR2 is SMNVEV (reference sequence). CDR3 DNA: TGTGCCAGCAGTCGCCTCAGGGGGTCACCCCTCCACTTT. The encoded protein is CASSRLRGSPLHF.

This rearrangement joins TRBV24-1 to TRBJ2-5; D might be TRBD1 (5 bases). V shed 4 bases and J shed 6 bases, with 17 bases lying between them. CDR1 and CDR2 (germline): KGHDR, SFDVKD. This CDR3 is built from 15 residues. The CDR3 DNA sequence: TGTGCCACCAGTGACCCTACAGGCAGCGAGAAGACCCAGTACTTC. This codes for CATSDPTGSEKTQYF.

The CDR3 coding sequence is TGTGCCAGCAGCGGGGGACAGGGGCTTACTAACTATGGCTACACCTTC. Protein sequence: CASSGGQGLTNYGYTF. V is TRBV5-6 and J is TRBJ1-2, with 10 bases identical to TRBD1. Germline values: CDR1 SGHDT, CDR2 YYEEEE. The J segment lost 0 bases and the V segment lost 4 bases, leaving 6 bases of the junction unmatched. This CDR3 comprises 16 residues.

The J gene is TRBJ1-2, the V gene TRBV9; no firm D call. The germline CDR1 and CDR2 sequences are SGDLS and YYNGEE. The CDR3 spans 14 residues. V gave up 0 bases and J gave up 9 bases, with 15 bases separating them. For the CDR3, the DNA is TGTGCCAGCAGCGTAGATGCGGGTTATGGAAGCTACACCTTC. Translated: CASSVDAGYGSYTF.

This chain joins TRBV7-2 and TRBJ2-5, with 11 positions matching TRBD2. The CDR3 covers 16 residues. Germline assignment: CDR1 SGHTA and CDR2 FQGNSA. The V gene end was trimmed by 5 bases and the J gene end by 2 bases; junction bases not matched to a gene: 7. The CDR3 loop is CASSLRLAGRQETQYF. CDR3 nucleotide sequence: TGTGCCAGCAGCCTCCGACTAGCGGGGCGGCAAGAGACCCAGTACTTC.

In regard to this clone: Other DNA sequences in this specimen translate into the identical CDR3. The gene calls are TRBV11-3 and TRBJ2-1, with 8 nucleotides matching TRBD2. In germline, CDR1 is SGHNT, CDR2 YENEEA. This CDR3 is 14 amino acids long. J was trimmed by 4 bases and V by 3 bases; bases with no gene match: 2. The DNA for the CDR3 is TGTGCCAGCAGCTTGGCGGGAGGTTACAATGAGCAGTTCTTC. Its protein product is CASSLAGGYNEQFF.

This clone was counted once. This chain uses TRBV19 with TRBJ1-2; 10 bases agree with TRBD1. The J segment lost 5 bases and the V segment lost 5 bases, leaving 17 bases of the junction unmatched. From germline, CDR1 is LNHDA and CDR2 SQIVND (reference sequence). The CDR3 length is 18 residues. The CDR3: CASSAPGQGSFPSYGYTF. The CDR3 DNA is TGTGCCAGTAGTGCGCCGGGACAGGGGTCCTTTCCTTCTTATGGCTACACCTTC. Complete variable domain (other parts from reference TRBV19 and TRBJ1-2): DGGITQSPKYLFRKEGQNVTLSCEQNLNHDAMYWYRQDPGQGLRLIYYSQIVNDFQKGDIAEGYSVSREKKESFPLTVTSAQKNPTAFYLCASSAPGQGSFPSYGYTFGSGTRLTVV.

As regards this clone: The sample holds other DNA sequences that translate to the same CDR3. The chain recombines TRBV5-1 with TRBJ2-7; 7 bases line up with TRBD1. Germline V gives CDR1 SGHRS, CDR2 YFSETQ. The CDR3 loop spans 14 amino acids. V dropped 0 bases and J dropped 3; count of bases not matched to a gene: 3. DNA of the CDR3: TGCGCCAGCAGCTTGGCGACAGGGAACTACGAGCAGTACTTC. As protein: CASSLATGNYEQYF.